A single sample is the source of the 26 T cell receptor beta chains below, sequenced in a study of shared clonotypes between healthy human individuals (dated by TCRdb to 2020 to 2021). Library prep was done by the immunoSEQ multiplex PCR assay. The table comes from immuneACCESS by way of TCRdb, which keeps in-frame sequences with V and J called. Part of the clones is missing from these tables; in studies checked, under half for an unresolved V gene and the rest for unknown reasons. Recorded for this sample are about 2 million clones; over 85% of them occurred a single time. Approximately 1.2% of the sample rests with the top ten. For the CD8 naive samples, CD45RO-negative cells were positively selected for CCR7, yielding a CD45RA+CCR7+ population from which TemRA cells were excluded. Sequencing used naive CD8+ T cells sorted from blood. The cell subset or site label, read with the paper, signifies: CD45RA+CCR7+. The receptors shown here come from a man aged 18 to 29 in good health.

The chain combines TRBV19 with TRBJ2-7, with D possibly called TRBD1 or TRBD2 (5 bases each). Trimming pared 2 bases from V and 5 bases from J, leaving 10 bases between. The CDR3 runs to 13 residues. The V gene's germline CDR1 is LNHDA and CDR2 SQIVND (reference sequence). The CDR3, as DNA: TGTGCCAGTAGTATAACAAGGGACCACGAGCAGTACTTC. The encoded protein is CASSITRDHEQYF.

The chain joins TRBV13 to TRBJ2-5; D is tentatively TRBD1 or TRBD2 (5 bases each). The CDR3 extends over 13 amino acids. Trimming removed 5 bases from V and 8 bases from J, with 15 bases in between. From germline, CDR1 is PRHDT and CDR2 FYEKMQ (reference sequence). CDR3 sequence: CASSPRDRDTQYF. The DNA for the CDR3 is TGTGCCAGCAGCCCAAGGGACCGAGATACCCAGTACTTC.

The chain links TRBV11-1 to TRBJ1-2; D uncertain. V lost 5 bases and J lost 3, with 10 bases in between. The CDR3 sequence is 13 residues long. Germline assignment: CDR1 SGHAT and CDR2 FQDESV (reference sequence). For the CDR3, the DNA is TGTGCCAGCAGCCGGGCCGCGGACTATGGCTACACCTTC. Its protein is CASSRAADYGYTF.

The chain joins TRBV7-9 to TRBJ2-3; 10 bases line up with TRBD2. The V gene end was trimmed by 5 bases and the J gene end by 1 base; junction bases not matched to a gene: 9. Germline assignment: CDR1 SEHNR and CDR2 FQNEAQ (reference sequence). The CDR3 spans 17 residues. In DNA, the CDR3 is TGTGCCAGCAGCCCCCCACCCGGGACTAGCGGCACAGATACGCAGTATTTT. Protein sequence: CASSPPPGTSGTDTQYF.

Comments on this clone: This CDR3 is also generated by other DNA sequences in the sample. The chain has TRBV9 and TRBJ2-1, with D hard to call. Germline V gene data show CDR1 as SGDLS and CDR2 as YYNGEE. The CDR3 length is 13 residues. Trimming removed 0 bases from V and 4 bases from J, with 5 bases in between. Here the CDR3 DNA reads TGTGCCAGCAGCGTAGCGGGTTACAATGAGCAGTTCTTC. Its translation: CASSVAGYNEQFF.

The chain recombines TRBV19 with TRBJ1-1; D remains ambiguous. V was cut by 1 base and J by 0 bases, with 15 bases left in between. Germline CDR1 and CDR2: LNHDA and SQIVND (reference sequence). This CDR3 contains 17 residues. CDR3 nucleotides: TGTGCCAGTAGTATAGTATCGATCGGGGTCCTGAACACTGAAGCTTTCTTT. Translated, it gives CASSIVSIGVLNTEAFF. Filled out from reference TRBV19 and TRBJ1-1, the complete variable domain reads DGGITQSPKYLFRKEGQNVTLSCEQNLNHDAMYWYRQDPGQGLRLIYYSQIVNDFQKGDIAEGYSVSREKKESFPLTVTSAQKNPTAFYLCASSIVSIGVLNTEAFFGQGTRLTVV.

About this clone itself: Sequence at one end of the junction differs from germline and may be a read error. The V gene is TRBV6-5, the J gene TRBJ2-5; TRBD1 matches at 10 bases. There are 12 residues in the CDR3. The germline gives CDR1 MNHEY, CDR2 SVGAGI. The CDR3 reads CASSYSPGQGNF. DNA of the CDR3: TGTGCCAGCAGTTACTCACCGGGACAGGGGAACTTC.

The chain joins TRBV4-1 to TRBJ2-7; TRBD1 might be the D (5 bases). The CDR3 sequence is 13 residues long. The ends were cut back, 3 bases at V and 6 bases at J, with 12 bases in the middle. The germline V gene encodes CDR1 MGHRA and CDR2 YSYEKL. The CDR3 reads CASSQNTGPEQYF. The CDR3 DNA follows: TGCGCCAGCAGCCAGAACACAGGACCCGAGCAGTACTTC.

This clone is a singleton in its sample. The rearrangement uses TRBV6-5 and TRBJ1-1; D not resolved. Trimming took 6 bases from V and 3 from J, leaving 11 bases between them. The germline CDR1 and CDR2 sequences are MNHEY and SVGAGI. The CDR3 extends over 13 amino acids. The CDR3 loop reads CASSLYGYTEAFF. As DNA, the CDR3 is TGTGCCAGCAGCCTATACGGGTACACTGAAGCTTTCTTT.

The chain joins TRBV27 to TRBJ2-1, with D possibly matching TRBD1 (5 bases). The germline V gene encodes CDR1 MNHEY and CDR2 SMNVEV (reference sequence). The CDR3 has 16 amino acids. Trimming shortened V by 5 bases and J by 6 bases, and 20 bases separated the two germline ends. The CDR3 reads CASSNLGVSDPNEQFF. Here the CDR3 DNA reads TGTGCCAGCAGTAACCTAGGGGTCTCCGACCCCAATGAGCAGTTCTTC.

The CDR3 DNA reads TGTGCCAGCAGCGTATCAGTAGAGCAGTTCTTC. Encoded protein: CASSVSVEQFF. The chain combines TRBV9 with TRBJ2-1; D is undetermined. The CDR3 extends over 11 amino acids. The ends were cut back, 1 base at V and 10 bases at J, with 6 bases in the middle. CDR1 SGDLS and CDR2 YYNGEE come from the germline V gene.

The chain employs TRBV7-9 and TRBJ2-4; 14 bases fit TRBD2. Germline V gene data show CDR1 as SEHNR and CDR2 as FQNEAQ (reference sequence). The CDR3 contains 17 residues. V trimming: 5 bases; J trimming: 1 base; junction bases outside the gene matches: 4. This chain's CDR3 is CASSATSGGAAKNIQYF. The CDR3, as DNA: TGTGCCAGCAGCGCGACTAGCGGGGGGGCCGCCAAAAACATTCAGTACTTC.

The chain combines TRBV28 with TRBJ1-3, with no clear D. V dropped 10 bases and J dropped 2 bases, with 12 bases sitting between them. CDR3 size: 13 residues. Germline CDR1 and CDR2: MDHEN and SYDVKM. CDR3 coding DNA: TGTGCCAACCCGCAGAGAACTGGAAACACCATATATTTT. Residues: CANPQRTGNTIYF.

This chain connects TRBV4-1 to TRBJ2-3, with D possibly matching TRBD2 (6 bases). The CDR3 length is 18 residues. The V end was cut by 0 bases, the J end by 0 bases, with 16 bases between. Germline values: CDR1 MGHRA, CDR2 YSYEKL. The CDR3 region has the DNA TGCGCCAGCAGCCAAGAGCCTCCGGACTATCCAAGCACAGATACGCAGTATTTT. Its translation is CASSQEPPDYPSTDTQYF.

On this clone itself: It may be a read error: a sequence one base away is much more abundant. Different DNA sequences within this sample yield the same CDR3. The chain combines TRBV11-2 with TRBJ1-2; D unclear. The V end was cut by 6 bases, the J end by 7 bases, with 9 bases between. CDR1 SGHAT and CDR2 FQNNGV come from the germline V gene. This CDR3 has 11 residues. The CDR3 nucleotides are TGTGCCAGCAGTGACCCGGGTGGCTACACCTTC. This gives the protein CASSDPGGYTF.

A single count supports this clone. The same CDR3 arises from other DNA sequences in this sample as well. The chain's CDR3 is CASSPSTGQASYEQYF. The CDR3, as DNA: TGTGCCAGCAGTCCCTCAACGGGACAGGCCTCCTACGAGCAGTACTTC. The chain couples TRBV27 to TRBJ2-7, with 8 bases lining up with TRBD1. Germline-derived CDR1 and CDR2 are MNHEY and SMNVEV (reference sequence). J gave up 0 bases and V 5 bases, and 9 bases lay outside the gene matches. This CDR3 is built from 16 residues.

This rearrangement joins TRBV19 to TRBJ2-1; 13 bases agree with TRBD2. The V segment lost 4 bases and the J segment 1 base; nucleotides outside the gene matches: 10. The CDR3 length is 19 residues. The germline V gene encodes CDR1 LNHDA and CDR2 SQIVND (reference sequence). The CDR3 loop is CASSTPGTSGVPSYNEQFF. The CDR3 DNA reads TGTGCCAGTAGTACCCCCGGGACTAGCGGGGTTCCTTCCTACAATGAGCAGTTCTTC.

V usage is TRBV7-8 and J usage is TRBJ2-2; no clear D gene. The CDR3 is made up of 14 amino acids. Germline V gene sequence: CDR1 SGHVS, CDR2 FQNEAQ. V gave up 5 bases and J gave up 1 base, with 8 bases separating them. The CDR3 region has the DNA TGTGCCAGCAGCCCAGAGGTGAACACCGGGGAGCTGTTTTTT. Translating it yields CASSPEVNTGELFF.

This clone came up a few times. The rearrangement joins TRBV4-1 to TRBJ1-1; weak D call: TRBD1 (6 bases). Trimming cost V 4 bases and J 1 base, with 10 bases left between them. Germline V gives CDR1 MGHRA, CDR2 YSYEKL. The CDR3 has 14 amino acids. This CDR3 is CASSRTVRNTEAFF. The CDR3 DNA follows: TGCGCCAGCAGCCGGACAGTGCGGAACACTGAAGCTTTCTTT.

This clone is a singleton in its sample. The V and J genes are TRBV4-1 and TRBJ1-5; TRBD1 agrees at 7 bases. Trimming at V came to 0 bases and at J to 1 base, leaving 9 bases not matched to a gene. The CDR3 runs to 18 residues. Germline V gives CDR1 MGHRA, CDR2 YSYEKL. This CDR3 reads CASSQDSKGARSNQPQHF. The CDR3 DNA is TGCGCCAGCAGCCAAGATTCTAAGGGGGCGCGGAGCAATCAGCCCCAGCATTTT.

V usage is TRBV5-6 and J usage is TRBJ2-7, with 7 bases fitting TRBD2. Trimming at V came to 4 bases and at J to 1 base, leaving 11 bases not matched to a gene. CDR3 length: 16 amino acids. Germline loops: CDR1 SGHDT, CDR2 YYEEEE. The CDR3 loop reads CASSHYSPSGSYEQYF. CDR3 nucleotides: TGTGCCAGCAGCCATTATTCTCCTAGCGGATCCTACGAGCAGTACTTC.

The chain combines TRBV19 with TRBJ2-7, with 8 bases identical to TRBD1. Trimming at V came to 7 bases and at J to 2 bases, leaving 7 bases not matched to a gene. The CDR3 is made up of 14 amino acids. Per germline, CDR1 LNHDA and CDR2 SQIVND (reference sequence). The CDR3 loop is CASTLPDRAYEQYF. The DNA for the CDR3 is TGTGCCAGTACCCTACCGGACAGGGCCTACGAGCAGTACTTC.

V usage is TRBV6-6 and J usage is TRBJ1-6, with 8 bases matching TRBD1. CDR3 length: 15 residues. Per the germline V gene, CDR1 is MNHNY and CDR2 is SVGAGI (reference sequence). V lost 3 bases and J lost 10; bases outside the gene matches: 8. CDR3 in amino acids: CASSYQTGAGSPLHF. CDR3 nucleotide sequence: TGTGCCAGCAGTTATCAGACAGGGGCCGGCTCACCCCTCCACTTT.

This chain links TRBV29-1 with TRBJ2-1, with 10 nucleotides matching TRBD1. Germline-derived CDR1 and CDR2 are SQVTM and ANQGSEA. The CDR3 totals 15 residues. With 4 bases clipped from V and 7 bases from J, the junction kept 10 bases outside the gene matches. CDR3: CSVVGQGVVRNEQFF. The CDR3 DNA sequence: TGCAGCGTTGTCGGACAGGGGGTCGTTAGGAATGAGCAGTTCTTC.

The chain is built from TRBV25-1 and TRBJ2-1; TRBD2 is a possible D gene (6 bases). This CDR3 spans 12 amino acids. The V and J ends lost 4 bases and 8 bases respectively, with 9 bases between them. Germline CDR1 reads MGHDK; CDR2 reads SYGVNS. CDR3 sequence: CASSGSGDEQFF. CDR3 DNA: TGTGCCAGCAGTGGGTCGGGGGATGAGCAGTTCTTC.

The genes are TRBV6-5 and TRBJ1-5, with D possibly matching TRBD1 (5 bases). The germline gives CDR1 MNHEY, CDR2 SVGAGI. Trimming took 5 bases from V and 1 from J, leaving 12 bases between them. The CDR3 spans 15 residues. CDR3 region: CASSPDIFSNQPQHF. The CDR3, as DNA: TGTGCCAGCAGTCCGGACATTTTCAGCAATCAGCCCCAGCATTTT.